Listed here are 14 T cell receptor beta chains from one sample, sequenced in a study of blood T cell repertoires in COVID-19. Method: immunoSEQ multiplex PCR; TCRdb's copy keeps in-frame clones and lacks some. The table includes around 290,000 clones, 75% to 95% detected once. Sequencing used PBMCs or T cells enriched from blood (not recorded which). The receptor set was obtained from a young woman who had recovered from COVID-19.

The chain employs TRBV9 and TRBJ2-7; D ambiguous. V was pared by 0 bases and J by 6 bases, with 10 bases between. Germline V lookup: CDR1 SGDLS, CDR2 YYNGEE. The CDR3 is 13 residues long. CDR3 residues: CASSVGSQSEQYF. For the CDR3, the DNA is TGTGCCAGCAGCGTAGGGTCCCAGTCCGAGCAGTACTTC.

V usage is TRBV7-9 and J usage is TRBJ2-7; D may be TRBD2 (5 bases). The length of the CDR3 is 14 residues. Per the germline V gene, CDR1 is SEHNR and CDR2 is FQNEAQ (reference sequence). V dropped 3 bases and J dropped 2 bases, with 11 bases sitting between them. The CDR3 spells CASSFDTLAYEQYF. As DNA, the CDR3 is TGTGCCAGCAGCTTCGACACACTAGCCTACGAGCAGTACTTC.

The chain recombines TRBV18 with TRBJ2-5; 7 nucleotides line up with TRBD2. This CDR3 region has 15 residues. The germline gives CDR1 KGHSH, CDR2 LQKENI. The ends lost 2 bases at V and 3 bases at J; junction bases unmatched: 6. The CDR3 nucleotides are TGTGCCAGCTCACCAAAGTCCGGGGGGAAAGAGACCCAGTACTTC. Its translation is CASSPKSGGKETQYF.

The CDR3 nucleotides are TGCGCCAGCAGCCCGACAGGGCTAGCCAAAAACATTCAGTACTTC. The encoded protein is CASSPTGLAKNIQYF. The J gene is TRBJ2-4, the V gene TRBV4-3; 7 positions agree with TRBD1. The V gene end was trimmed by 4 bases and the J gene end by 0 bases; junction bases not matched to a gene: 3. Per germline, CDR1 LGHNA and CDR2 YSLEER. The CDR3 contains 15 residues.

The chain recombines TRBV28 with TRBJ1-4; D call uncertain. The ends were cut back, 2 bases at V and 0 bases at J, with 7 bases in the middle. Germline CDR1 MDHEN, CDR2 SYDVKM. CDR3 length equals 15 residues. The CDR3 coding sequence is TGTGCCAGCAGTTTACTCCAGGCAACTAATGAAAAACTGTTTTTT. It encodes CASSLLQATNEKLFF.

The rearrangement joins TRBV7-8 to TRBJ2-1; 11 bases agree with TRBD1. Germline V gene data show CDR1 as SGHVS and CDR2 as FQNEAQ. The CDR3 spans 15 residues. The ends lost 4 bases at V and 6 bases at J; junction bases unmatched: 5. CDR3 sequence (DNA): TGTGCCAGCAGCTCCCGGGACAGGGGGATCAATGAGCAGTTCTTC. Translating it yields CASSSRDRGINEQFF.

The genes are TRBV24-1 and TRBJ2-2; weak D call: TRBD1 (6 bases). CDR3 length: 14 amino acids. Germline V gene data show CDR1 as KGHDR and CDR2 as SFDVKD. V lost 9 bases and J lost 6, with 16 bases in between. CDR3 sequence reads: CATSDSPGAGELFF. DNA for the CDR3: TGTGCCACCTCGGACAGTCCCGGGGCCGGGGAGCTGTTTTTT.

This chain links TRBV6-2 or TRBV6-3 with TRBJ2-7, with 9 bases lining up with TRBD2. The V segment lost 5 bases and the J segment 5 bases; nucleotides outside the gene matches: 10. The CDR3 covers 15 residues. From germline, CDR1 is MNHEY and CDR2 SVGEGT. CDR3 nucleotides: TGTGCCAGCAGTAAGACTAGCGGAGGCCTCGACGAGCAGTACTTC. This sequence encodes CASSKTSGGLDEQYF.

V is TRBV19 and J is TRBJ2-3, with 8 positions matching TRBD1. Losses at the gene ends were 7 bases for V and 2 bases for J; bases not matched to a gene: 8. Germline loops: CDR1 LNHDA, CDR2 SQIVND (reference sequence). The CDR3 totals 15 residues. The CDR3 nucleotides are TGTGCCAGTACCACCCGGGACAGGTCCACAGATACGCAGTATTTT. Translated, it gives CASTTRDRSTDTQYF.

J is TRBJ2-3 and V is TRBV7-2, with 11 bases fitting TRBD2. Looked up from germline, CDR1 is SGHTA and CDR2 is FQGNSA. After removal of 5 bases from V and 3 bases from J, the junction contained 7 bases not matched to a gene. There are 16 residues in the CDR3. In DNA form, the CDR3 reads TGTGCCAGCAGCAGTCGTAGCGGGAGGGCAACAGATACGCAGTATTTT. Translation gives CASSSRSGRATDTQYF. Drawing the rest from reference TRBV7-2 and TRBJ2-3, the complete variable domain is GAGVSQSPSNKVTEKGKDVELRCDPISGHTALYWYRQSLGQGLEFLIYFQGNSAPDKSGLPSDRFSAERTGGSVSTLTIQRTQQEDSAVYLCASSSRSGRATDTQYFGPGTRLTVL.

The gene calls are TRBV6-2 or TRBV6-3 and TRBJ2-3; 7 bases are a match to TRBD2. The CDR3 totals 15 residues. With V trimmed by 2 bases and J by 4 bases, 6 bases remained unmatched. Germline assignment: CDR1 MNHEY and CDR2 SVGEGT. The chain's CDR3 is CASSYTGGGPDTQYF. The CDR3 DNA sequence: TGTGCCAGCAGTTACACGGGAGGCGGCCCAGATACGCAGTATTTT.

This chain joins TRBV6-4 and TRBJ2-3; D perhaps matches TRBD2 (6 bases). V lost 8 bases, J lost 0 bases, and 15 bases lay in between. The CDR3 consists of 15 residues. The germline CDR1 and CDR2 sequences are MRHNA and SNTAGT. DNA for the CDR3: TGTGCCAGCTCACGCGGGGAATCTAGCACAGATACGCAGTATTTT. Amino acid sequence: CASSRGESSTDTQYF.

CDR3 amino acids: CSVKLAGVFNEQFF. Written as DNA, the CDR3 is TGCAGCGTAAAACTAGCGGGAGTCTTCAATGAGCAGTTCTTC. The chain uses TRBV29-1 and TRBJ2-1; 11 bases are shared with TRBD2. The CDR3 is 14 amino acids. Germline CDR1 reads SQVTM; CDR2 reads ANQGSEA. The trim removed 6 bases at V and 6 bases at J, leaving 7 bases unmatched.

This chain links TRBV10-3 with TRBJ1-6, with a possible D match to TRBD1 (5 bases). There are 15 residues in the CDR3. Germline CDR1 reads ENHRY; CDR2 reads SYGVKD. Trimming removed 0 bases at V and 13 bases at J, with 16 bases between. This chain's CDR3 is CAISESRAGNYPLHF. DNA for the CDR3: TGTGCCATCAGTGAGTCACGGGCAGGGAACTACCCCCTCCACTTT.